This TCR beta chain was profiled in a study of blood T cell repertoires in COVID-19. About the study: Nucleic acid was either cDNA or gDNA, and it came from T cells, B-cell-depleted T cells, or PBMCs.

CDR3 length equals 13 residues. The V gene lost 4 bases and the J gene lost 5 bases, with 15 bases spanning the gap. Germline assignment: CDR1 GTSNPN and CDR2 SVGIG (reference sequence). In the authors' workflow: Estimated nucleated cell counts came from reference gene primer amplification. Clones were sequenced by immunoSEQ multiplex PCR, and TCRdb holds only the in-frame ones, with some missing. V, J and clone size derive from that table, while D and trimming were established from the DNA sequence. This sample yields around 180,000 clones, of which roughly 88% are seen a single time; 10% to 11% belongs to the top ten.

Sequences were obtained from peripheral blood. This TCR derives from a human donor with active or convalescent COVID-19. The donor label of this sample is uncertain. V gene TRBV30 combines with J gene TRBJ2-7; a weak D match, TRBD2 (6 bases). This CDR3 reads CAWNWRGTDEQYF. CDR3 sequence (DNA): TGTGCCTGGAACTGGCGGGGCACCGACGAGCAGTACTTC.